This passage covers 9 T cell receptor beta chains from one sample sequenced in a study of T cells in Graves' hyperthyroidism and ophthalmopathy. The investigators amplified TCR beta CDR3 regions from RNA transcripts. The HTBI primer set served for first-round RT-PCR of the TCR CDR3. In TCRdb, the multiplex PCR reads were re-called with MiXCR into one record per CDR3 protein. The data contain approximately 400,000 distinct CDR3 sequences, under 15% of them singletons. The sequencing sample was made of blood. The receptors stem from a woman in her twenties or thirties with Graves' hyperthyroidism.

In its sample, this clonotype was seen a few times. One end of the junction varies from germline; a read error may be responsible. The chain uses TRBV5-5 and TRBJ1-3; D remains ambiguous. Germline V gives CDR1 SGHKS, CDR2 YYEKEE (reference sequence). The CDR3 sequence is 14 residues long. The CDR3 protein is CASGLDHSGNTIYF. The CDR3 DNA follows: TGTGCCAGCGGCTTGGACCACTCTGGAAACACCATATATTTT.

This clonotype came up a few times. V usage is TRBV12-3 or TRBV12-4 and J usage is TRBJ1-3; TRBD1 matches 11 bases. The length of the CDR3 is 18 residues. The junction had 10 bases not matched to a gene; V was cut back by 6 bases and J by 0 bases. CDR3 protein: CASSYGTGGLLSGNTIYF. DNA for the CDR3: TGTGCCAGCAGCTATGGGACAGGGGGACTCCTCTCTGGAAACACCATATATTTT.

The chain joins TRBV20-1 to TRBJ2-5; 14 nucleotides align to TRBD2. CDR3 length: 18 residues. Germline CDR1 and CDR2: DFQATT and SNEGSKA (reference sequence). Unmatched junction bases numbered 10, after V lost 1 base and J lost 3 bases. DNA for the CDR3: TGCAGTGCTAGAGCCCATGGGACTAGCGGGAGTTTAAAAGAGACCCAGTACTTC. Residues: CSARAHGTSGSLKETQYF.

This clonotype was picked up a small number of times. The DNA is left out, because the CDR3 cannot be placed on it with certainty; the CDR3 is given as TCRdb lists it. The chain couples TRBV20-1 to TRBJ2-2; TRBD2 is taken as the D call from the table, unchecked against the DNA. Germline lookup yields CDR1 DFQATT and CDR2 SNEGSKA (reference sequence). A total of 13 residues make up the CDR3, ends included. The CDR3 reads CSTSGRQRGELFF.

This clonotype was observed at least ten times. The chain employs TRBV27 and TRBJ1-2; 7 bases match TRBD1. Germline values: CDR1 MNHEY, CDR2 SMNVEV (reference sequence). The V and J ends lost 5 bases and 5 bases, in that order; junction bases with no gene match: 17. The CDR3 contains 17 residues. The CDR3: CASSGPRDSTSGYGYTF. The CDR3, as DNA: TGTGCCAGCAGTGGTCCTCGGGACAGTACCTCTGGGTATGGCTACACCTTC.

The chain has TRBV30 and TRBJ2-2; perhaps TRBD2 as D (7 bases). V lost 3 bases, J lost 6 bases, and 20 bases lay in between. The germline V gene encodes CDR1 GTSNPN and CDR2 SVGIG (reference sequence). The CDR3 is 16 amino acids. CDR3: CAWRTLEGGSPGELFF. CDR3 nucleotide sequence: TGTGCCTGGAGAACCTTGGAGGGGGGGAGCCCCGGGGAGCTGTTTTTT.

This clonotype showed up just a few times. As DNA, the CDR3 is TGCAGCGCCCAGACAGGGCGGACCTATGGCTACACCTTC. Translation: CSAQTGRTYGYTF. This chain uses TRBV29-1 with TRBJ1-2; 7 bases map to TRBD1. Germline CDR1 and CDR2: SQVTM and ANQGSEA. This CDR3 has 13 amino acids. The V segment lost 7 bases and the J segment 4 bases; nucleotides outside the gene matches: 9.

This clonotype was seen many times. The CDR3 DNA is TGTGCCAGCAGCCGTAGACAGGCCCTAACAGTATTGAACACTGAAGCTTTCTTT. It specifies CASSRRQALTVLNTEAFF. This sequence joins TRBV3-1 and TRBJ1-1, with a tentative D call TRBD1 (6 bases). CDR1 is LGHDT, CDR2 YNNKEL, per germline (reference sequence). V dropped 4 bases and J dropped 0 bases, with 21 bases sitting between them. The CDR3 is made up of 18 amino acids.

This clonotype was seen more than once but under ten times. The genes are TRBV20-1 and TRBJ1-4; the match to TRBD1 covers 8 bases. V was pared by 1 base and J by 6 bases, with 13 bases of the junction left unmatched. The V gene's germline CDR1 is DFQATT and CDR2 SNEGSKA (reference sequence). There are 17 residues in the CDR3. The CDR3: CSARAPTRQGADEKLFF. CDR3 DNA sequence: TGCAGTGCTAGAGCACCTACCCGCCAGGGGGCGGATGAAAAACTGTTTTTT.